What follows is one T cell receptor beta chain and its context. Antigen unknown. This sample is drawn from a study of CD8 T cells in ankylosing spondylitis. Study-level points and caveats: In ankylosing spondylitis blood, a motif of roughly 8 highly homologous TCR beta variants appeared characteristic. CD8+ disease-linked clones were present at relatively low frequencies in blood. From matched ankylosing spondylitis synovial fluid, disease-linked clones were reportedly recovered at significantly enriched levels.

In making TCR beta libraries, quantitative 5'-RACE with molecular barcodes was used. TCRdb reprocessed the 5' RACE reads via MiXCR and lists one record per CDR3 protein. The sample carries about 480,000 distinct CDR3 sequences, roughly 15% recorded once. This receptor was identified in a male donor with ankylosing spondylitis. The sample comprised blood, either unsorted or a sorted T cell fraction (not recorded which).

This CDR3 is CSARDFLTSGTYNEQFF. CDR3 bases: TGCAGTGCTAGAGACTTTCTGACTAGCGGCACCTACAATGAGCAGTTCTTC. The rearrangement uses TRBV20-1 and TRBJ2-1, with 9 bases matching TRBD2. The length of the CDR3 is 17 residues. Germline lookup yields CDR1 DFQATT and CDR2 SNEGSKA (reference sequence). With V trimmed by 0 bases and J by 2 bases, 8 bases remained unmatched.